These 4 T cell receptor beta chains originate from one sample sequenced in a study of immune evolution from preneoplasia to lung adenocarcinoma. Here immunoSEQ multiplex PCR was the method, and the copy in TCRdb shows in-frame clones only, minus some. The table lists about 2,000 clones, roughly four fifths of them singletons. The sample taken for sequencing was FFPE adjacent normal lung tissue. Every receptor here comes from a person aged 70 to 85 with lung adenocarcinoma.

This clone was observed a single time. This rearrangement joins TRBV9 to TRBJ2-1; D possibly corresponds to TRBD1 (6 bases). CDR1 and CDR2 (germline): SGDLS, YYNGEE. CDR3 length: 16 amino acids. V was pared by 3 bases and J by 3 bases, with 16 bases between. In nucleotides, the CDR3 is TGTGCCAGCAGCGCTACCGGGACAATTGGCTACAATGAGCAGTTCTTC. Translating gives CASSATGTIGYNEQFF.

V is TRBV2 and J is TRBJ2-7; TRBD2 matches 10 bases. Germline lookup yields CDR1 SNHLY and CDR2 FYNNEI. The CDR3 runs to 11 residues. V dropped 8 bases and J dropped 6; count of bases not matched to a gene: 1. The CDR3 DNA is TGTGCCAGCTCTAGCGGGAGCGAGCAGTACTTC. Translation: CASSSGSEQYF.

The chain recombines TRBV11-3 with TRBJ1-4; 10 positions agree with TRBD1. The junction had 9 bases not matched to a gene; V was cut back by 5 bases and J by 12 bases. This CDR3 is built from 14 residues. Looked up from germline, CDR1 is SGHNT and CDR2 is YENEEA. CDR3 DNA: TGTGCCAGCAGCCCCTGGGACAGGGGCGGGGAACTGTTTTTT. Protein: CASSPWDRGGELFF.

The V and J genes are TRBV4-1 and TRBJ2-5; D is unresolved. The germline V and J ends were trimmed by 4 bases and 2 bases, with 5 bases remaining between them. Germline lookup yields CDR1 MGHRA and CDR2 YSYEKL. CDR3 length: 12 amino acids. The CDR3 spells CASSPEQETQYF. CDR3 coding DNA: TGCGCCAGCAGCCCAGAGCAAGAGACCCAGTACTTC.